This T cell receptor beta chain emerged from a study of identical twins. TCRdb re-derived calls from the 5' RACE reads in MiXCR, one entry per CDR3 protein. The sample lists about 890,000 distinct CDR3 sequences, around an eighth occurring once. V trimming: 7 bases; J trimming: 5 bases; junction bases outside the gene matches: 8. CDR1 is DFQATT, CDR2 SNEGSKA, per germline (reference sequence). The CDR3 consists of 14 residues. The data were also submitted as part of a second study, on yellow fever vaccine responses in identical twins.

This chain uses TRBV20-1 with TRBJ2-5; 12 bases agree with TRBD2. This receptor was taken from a woman between 18 and 30 years old in good health. Source material: PBMCs. CDR3 DNA: TGCAGTGTGACTAGCGGGAGAGAACGTGAGACCCAGTACTTC. The encoded protein is CSVTSGRERETQYF.